This T cell receptor beta chain is drawn from a study of early T cells in non-severe SARS-CoV-2 infection. Study background: The input, bulk RNA from unsorted whole blood, was sequenced, and chains were unpaired.

The CDR3 sequence is 14 residues long. Trimming cost V 4 bases and J 2 bases; bases outside gene matches: 3. The V gene's germline CDR1 is SEHNR and CDR2 FQNEAQ (reference sequence). The TCR library protocol attached unique molecular identifiers to the individual cDNA molecules. TCRdb recomputed calls from the 5' RACE reads with MiXCR, one row per CDR3 protein. The data contain some 26,000 distinct CDR3 sequences, about 4.6% of them singletons. This clonotype was counted at least ten times. What it recognizes is unknown. Study results and limitations: Clonotype matching in VDJdb favored anti-spike CD8 responses and did not capture private and CD4 specificities.

This TCR was sampled from an adult who was a healthcare worker with PCR-confirmed SARS-CoV-2 infection or an uninfected control (not recorded which). The specimen sequenced was whole blood. V is TRBV7-9 and J is TRBJ2-3; 7 bases are a match to TRBD1. For the CDR3, the DNA is TGTGCCAGCAGCTCCGGGACAGACACAGATACGCAGTATTTT. The encoded protein is CASSSGTDTDTQYF.